The 21 T cell receptor beta chains below were found in one sample sequenced in a study of T cell responses to AZD1222 COVID-19 vaccine. Repertoires were generated with immunoSEQ multiplex PCR, while TCRdb's copy carries only in-frame clones and drops some. Here the sample spans fewer than 110,000 clones, roughly 86% being singletons. The material sequenced was peripheral blood, taken 28 days after the second AZD1222 dose. The receptors originated from an adult who received the AZD1222 COVID-19 vaccine.

The gene calls are TRBV7-9 and TRBJ1-1, with TRBD1 identical over 12 bases. Germline CDR1 and CDR2: SEHNR and FQNEAQ (reference sequence). The CDR3 contains 15 residues. J lost 8 bases, V lost 6 bases, and 10 bases had no gene match. The CDR3 DNA reads as TGTGCCAGCAGTTTTACCGGGACAGGGGGCGAAGAAGCTTTCTTT. Translated, it gives CASSFTGTGGEEAFF.

The chain is built from TRBV29-1 and TRBJ2-5, with 10 bases lining up with TRBD2. Unmatched junction bases numbered 2, after V lost 3 bases and J lost 4 bases. CDR1 and CDR2 from the germline V gene are SQVTM and ANQGSEA. The CDR3 is made up of 13 amino acids. The CDR3 protein is CSVDIAGGETQYF. CDR3 coding DNA: TGCAGCGTTGACATAGCGGGAGGAGAGACCCAGTACTTC. Together with reference TRBV29-1 and TRBJ2-5, the CDR3 gives the full variable domain: SAVISQKPSRDICQRGTSLTIQCQVDSQVTMMFWYRQQPGQSLTLIATANQGSEATYESGFVIDKFPISRPNLTFSTLTVSNMSPEDSSIYLCSVDIAGGETQYFGPGTRLLVL.

The rearrangement joins TRBV6-5 to TRBJ2-7; 8 bases are a match to TRBD2. The junction had 10 bases not matched to a gene; V was cut back by 4 bases and J by 2 bases. This CDR3 is built from 16 residues. Germline V gene data show CDR1 as MNHEY and CDR2 as SVGAGI. CDR3 sequence reads: CASSWTSLQTTYEQYF. Here the CDR3 DNA reads TGTGCCAGCAGTTGGACTAGCCTCCAAACAACCTACGAGCAGTACTTC.

The J gene is TRBJ1-1, the V gene TRBV13, with 12 bases lining up with TRBD1. Germline CDR1 and CDR2: PRHDT and FYEKMQ (reference sequence). The CDR3 is 16 amino acids. Trimming took 5 bases from V and 3 from J; bases not matched to a gene: 7. The CDR3 sequence: CASSPPGQGAYTEAFF. For the CDR3, the DNA is TGTGCCAGCAGCCCTCCGGGACAGGGGGCATACACTGAAGCTTTCTTT.

CDR3 protein: CASSQEGTGEWNEQFF. The CDR3 DNA is TGTGCCAGCAGCCAAGAAGGAACAGGGGAATGGAATGAGCAGTTCTTC. The V and J genes are TRBV4-2 and TRBJ2-1; 7 bases agree with TRBD1. V lost 0 bases and J lost 7; bases outside the gene matches: 9. CDR1 and CDR2 from the germline V gene are LGHNA and YNFKEQ. The CDR3 has 16 residues.

This chain links TRBV19 with TRBJ2-1, with 11 bases fitting TRBD1. This CDR3 region has 15 residues. In germline, CDR1 is LNHDA, CDR2 SQIVND (reference sequence). J gave up 4 bases and V 5 bases, and 4 bases lay outside the gene matches. The CDR3 DNA follows: TGTGCCAGTAGTGGGACAGGGGGGGGGTACAATGAGCAGTTCTTC. Its protein is CASSGTGGGYNEQFF.

This clone was recorded only once. The chain uses TRBV9 and TRBJ1-1; 11 bases match TRBD1. Germline V gives CDR1 SGDLS, CDR2 YYNGEE. Trimming at V came to 3 bases and at J to 4 bases, leaving 5 bases not matched to a gene. The CDR3 totals 15 residues. CDR3 residues: CASSESGTGGTEAFF. The CDR3 DNA reads as TGTGCCAGCAGCGAATCCGGGACAGGGGGCACTGAAGCTTTCTTT.

The rearrangement links TRBV21-1 to TRBJ1-1; the table's D call of TRBD1 was not tested on the DNA. TRBV21-1 is classified as a pseudogene. The CDR3 totals 18 residues. Written as DNA, the CDR3 is TGTGCCAGCAGCAAAGATAGGGACAGAAGGGGCCCGAACACTGAAGCTTTCTTT. It yields the protein CASSKDRDRRGPNTEAFF.

The rearrangement uses TRBV30 and TRBJ1-1; D ambiguous. This CDR3 has 12 residues. The V end lost 3 bases, the J end lost 6 bases, and 11 bases lay between the germline ends. The V gene's germline CDR1 is GTSNPN and CDR2 SVGIG (reference sequence). CDR3 protein: CAWRQVAPEAFF. CDR3 DNA: TGTGCCTGGAGGCAGGTGGCCCCTGAAGCTTTCTTT.

The chain has TRBV28 and TRBJ1-2; D not certain. This CDR3 is built from 11 residues. V was shortened by 3 bases and J by 11 bases, with 10 bases between the two germline ends. Germline CDR1 MDHEN, CDR2 SYDVKM. Here the CDR3 reads CASSFKADYTF. The DNA for the CDR3 is TGTGCCAGCAGTTTTAAAGCTGATTACACCTTC.

The chain is built from TRBV2 and TRBJ2-1; D is perhaps TRBD1 (6 bases). CDR1 and CDR2 (germline): SNHLY, FYNNEI. CDR3 length: 14 residues. Trimming took 7 bases from V and 10 from J, leaving 20 bases between them. The CDR3 loop reads CASNPDWGQGEQFF. The CDR3 DNA reads TGTGCCAGCAATCCCGACTGGGGTCAGGGGGAGCAGTTCTTC. Drawing the rest from reference TRBV2 and TRBJ2-1, the complete variable domain is EPEVTQTPSHQVTQMGQEVILRCVPISNHLYFYWYRQILGQKVEFLVSFYNNEISEKSEIFDDQFSVERPDGSNFTLKIRSTKLEDSAMYFCASNPDWGQGEQFFGPGTRLTVL.

The V call is TRBV18, the J call TRBJ2-1; D might be TRBD2 (6 bases). Germline V lookup: CDR1 KGHSH, CDR2 LQKENI. Trimming took 6 bases from V and 6 from J, leaving 18 bases between them. The CDR3 has 15 amino acids. The CDR3 DNA reads as TGTGCCAGCTCGCCAACAATGGGGGGACCCAATGAGCAGTTCTTC. It is translated as CASSPTMGGPNEQFF.

This clone appeared once. The chain couples TRBV5-1 to TRBJ2-3; 12 bases match TRBD2. With V trimmed by 4 bases and J by 2 bases, 2 bases remained unmatched. CDR3 length: 15 amino acids. Germline-derived CDR1 and CDR2 are SGHRS and YFSETQ. The CDR3 region has the DNA TGCGCCAGCAGCAGACTAGCGGGGGTCACAGATACGCAGTATTTT. Translated, it gives CASSRLAGVTDTQYF.

This sequence joins TRBV5-4 and TRBJ1-6; D possibly corresponds to TRBD1 (6 bases). Trimming took 4 bases from V and 10 from J, leaving 18 bases between them. The CDR3 extends over 15 amino acids. Germline V gene lookup returns CDR1 SGHNT and CDR2 YYREEE (reference sequence). The CDR3 nucleotides read TGTGCCAGCAGCCAAGGTGGGGGGCGAGGATCACCCCTCCACTTT. Translation: CASSQGGGRGSPLHF.

The chain is built from TRBV27 and TRBJ2-1, with 7 nucleotides matching TRBD2. The CDR3 spans 14 residues. The junction had 9 bases not matched to a gene; V was cut back by 2 bases and J by 11 bases. CDR1 is MNHEY, CDR2 SMNVEV, per germline (reference sequence). The DNA for the CDR3 is TGTGCCAGCAGTTTACTACTAGCGAGGGGTCAGCAGTTCTTC. Encoded protein: CASSLLLARGQQFF.

CDR3 in amino acids: CASIIPGTKEDIQYF. The DNA for the CDR3 is TGTGCCAGCATTATTCCCGGGACGAAAGAGGACATTCAGTACTTC. The gene calls are TRBV5-8 and TRBJ2-4, with D possibly called TRBD1 or TRBD2 (5 bases each). Per germline, CDR1 SGHTS and CDR2 YDEGEE. The CDR3 totals 15 residues. The V gene lost 6 bases and the J gene lost 8 bases, with 21 bases spanning the gap.

CDR3 nucleotide sequence: TGTGCCAGTACCCTGGACTGGGGTGGCGGGGAGCTGTTTTTT. It translates to CASTLDWGGGELFF. The chain uses TRBV19 and TRBJ2-2; D is possibly TRBD2 (5 bases). Germline CDR1 is LNHDA and CDR2 is SQIVND (reference sequence). The CDR3 covers 14 residues. V lost 7 bases and J lost 7, with 16 bases in between.

The genes are TRBV28 and TRBJ1-1; possibly TRBD1 for D (6 bases). In germline, CDR1 is MDHEN, CDR2 SYDVKM. The V end lost 1 base, the J end lost 7 bases, and 16 bases lay between the germline ends. The CDR3 is 15 amino acids. This chain's CDR3 is CASSLLSAGGSEAFF. The CDR3 nucleotides are TGTGCCAGCAGTTTATTATCGGCGGGGGGCAGTGAAGCTTTCTTT.

The chain employs TRBV5-4 and TRBJ2-2, with D possibly called TRBD1 or TRBD2 (5 bases each). The length of the CDR3 is 18 residues. Germline V gene lookup returns CDR1 SGHNT and CDR2 YYREEE (reference sequence). The germline V and J ends were trimmed by 3 bases and 4 bases, with 22 bases remaining between them. The CDR3 reads CASSSPASGPRGTGELFF. The CDR3 nucleotides read TGTGCCAGCAGCTCCCCCGCTTCGGGACCGCGAGGCACCGGGGAGCTGTTTTTT.

CDR3 nucleotide sequence: TGTGCCAGCAGCTTATCCCAGAACACTGAAGCTTTCTTT. It is translated as CASSLSQNTEAFF. The chain recombines TRBV7-9 with TRBJ1-1; no clear D. CDR3 length: 13 residues. The germline V and J ends were trimmed by 2 bases and 1 base, with 5 bases remaining between them. From germline, CDR1 is SEHNR and CDR2 FQNEAQ (reference sequence).

This chain links TRBV5-1 with TRBJ1-2; D unclear. Germline-derived CDR1 and CDR2 are SGHRS and YFSETQ. V was clipped by 0 bases and J by 0 bases, with 9 bases between them. The CDR3 spans 15 residues. CDR3 bases: TGCGCCAGCAGCTTGGGGGGTTACTCTAACTATGGCTACACCTTC. Its protein is CASSLGGYSNYGYTF.